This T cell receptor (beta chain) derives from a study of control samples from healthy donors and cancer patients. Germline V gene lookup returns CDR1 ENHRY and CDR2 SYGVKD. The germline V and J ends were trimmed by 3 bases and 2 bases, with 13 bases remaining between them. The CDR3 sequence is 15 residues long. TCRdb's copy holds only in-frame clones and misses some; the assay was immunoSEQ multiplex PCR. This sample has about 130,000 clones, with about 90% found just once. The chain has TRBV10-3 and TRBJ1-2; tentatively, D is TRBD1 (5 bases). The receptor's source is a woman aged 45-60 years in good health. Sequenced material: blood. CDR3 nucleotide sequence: TGTGCCATCAGTGAAAGGGACCCGAGAAACTATGGCTACACCTTC. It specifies CAISERDPRNYGYTF.